The rows below give T cell receptor delta chains drawn from one sample of a study of Vδ1+ human thymocytes. TCRdb reran clone calling via CATT on the multiplex PCR reads. Of about 55,000 delta-chain clones listed, more than 15% are singletons. Sequencing input: Vdelta1+ gamma-delta thymocytes from the thymus. The source is a boy in the first two years of life who had congenital heart surgery. Each CDR3 is given with its conserved first and last residue. Fields, in order: D gene, clone size, V gene, J gene, CDR3 DNA, CDR3 protein. The D gene is left open where the match is weak. Clone size, where shown, is once, few, many, or a class for clones that have expanded.

>NA|NA|TRDV1|TRDJ1
TGTGCTCTTGGGGAACGTGCGTCCTACCTCTACGGGTTGTATGGGGGGAAGTCGAACTCCACCGATAAACTCATCTTT
CALGERASYLYGLYGGKSNSTDKLIF
>TRDD3|NA|TRDV1|TRDJ1
TGTGCTCTTGGGGAACTCCTTTACTGGGGGATTACCCGGTACACCGATAAACTCATCTTT
CALGELLYWGITRYTDKLIF
>TRDD3|NA|TRDV1|TRDJ1
TGTGCTCTTGGGGAACTACCCCTTTCGGGGATACTAGACACCGATAAACTCATCTTT
CALGELPLSGILDTDKLIF
>NA|NA|TRDV1|TRDJ1
TGTGCTCTTGGGGATCCACTTAACTACGAGCGGATATTAGAGGACACCGATAAACTCATCTTT
CALGDPLNYERILEDTDKLIF
>NA|NA|TRDV1|TRDJ1
TGTGCTCTTGGGGAGCCCCGGGGGCCGGGGTACACCGATAAACTCATCTTT
CALGEPRGPGYTDKLIF
>TRDD3|once|TRDV1|TRDJ1
TGTGCTCTTGGGGCTCTCTACGTCCGGGGGATAAAGAAAGATAAACTCATCTTT
CALGALYVRGIKKDKLIF
>TRDD3|NA|TRDV1|TRDJ1
TGTGCTGTTGGGGAACCCCCCCCGTACTGGGGGATAAGGGGGAACACCGATAAACTCATCTTT
CAVGEPPPYWGIRGNTDKLIF
>TRDD3|NA|TRDV1|TRDJ1
TGTGCTCTTGGGGAACCTCGGATTAGGGGCCTACTTCCCAACTCAGTACTAGGGGATACTCCGTACACCGATAAACTCATCTTT
CALGEPRIRGLLPNSVLGDTPYTDKLIF
>TRDD3|NA|TRDV1|TRDJ1
TGTGCTCTTGGGGTCCTCGCCGACCTTCCTACGTGGGGGATACGCTATCAGCGTTACACCGATAAACTCATCTTT
CALGVLADLPTWGIRYQRYTDKLIF
>NA|NA|TRDV1|TRDJ1
TGTGCTCTTGGGGAACCCCTCCTACAATCTTCCTGGCCCCCAGTACTCATCTTT
CALGEPLLQSSWPPVLIF
>TRDD3|NA|TRDV1|TRDJ1
TGTGCTCTTGGGGAACTCTCCGCTTTTTCCCAATACTGGGGGATAAAGAAACTCATCTTT
CALGELSAFSQYWGIKKLIF
>TRDD2|few|TRDV1|TRDJ1
TGTGCTCTTGGGGAACTAGGCGCCCCACTTCCTACGCTGGGATTCCGACTAAGAGCGTACACCGATAAACTCATCTTT
CALGELGAPLPTLGFRLRAYTDKLIF
>NA|few|TRDV1|TRDJ1
TGTGCTCTTGGGGTAAGACTTTACACCGATAAACTCATCTTT
CALGVRLYTDKLIF
>NA|NA|TRDV1|TRDJ1
TGTGCTCTTGGGGAACTAAGTACGGATCTCGATAAACTCATCTTT
CALGELSTDLDKLIF
>NA|few|TRDV1|TRDJ1
TGTGCTCTTGGGAACGGGCCCTCGAGGGGGGGAGAGTGTACCGATAAACTCATCTTT
CALGNGPSRGGECTDKLIF
>TRDD3|few|TRDV1|TRDJ1
TGTGCTCTTGGGCCCCGGGTGACCTGGGGGTTATACACCGATAAACTCATCTTT
CALGPRVTWGLYTDKLIF
>TRDD3|few|TRDV1|TRDJ1
TGTGCTCCTGGGGACCATGGGGGGATGAAGTACACCGATAAACTCATCTTT
CAPGDHGGMKYTDKLIF
>TRDD3|few|TRDV1|TRDJ1
TGTGCTCTTGGGCAACGGGGTCTGGTGGGGGATACGTCAGATAAACTCATCTTT
CALGQRGLVGDTSDKLIF
>NA|few|TRDV1|TRDJ1
TGTGCTCTTGGGGACTTCGACTTCCTACAAAACTGGGGGACCCGGCACGCCGATAAACTCATCTTT
CALGDFDFLQNWGTRHADKLIF